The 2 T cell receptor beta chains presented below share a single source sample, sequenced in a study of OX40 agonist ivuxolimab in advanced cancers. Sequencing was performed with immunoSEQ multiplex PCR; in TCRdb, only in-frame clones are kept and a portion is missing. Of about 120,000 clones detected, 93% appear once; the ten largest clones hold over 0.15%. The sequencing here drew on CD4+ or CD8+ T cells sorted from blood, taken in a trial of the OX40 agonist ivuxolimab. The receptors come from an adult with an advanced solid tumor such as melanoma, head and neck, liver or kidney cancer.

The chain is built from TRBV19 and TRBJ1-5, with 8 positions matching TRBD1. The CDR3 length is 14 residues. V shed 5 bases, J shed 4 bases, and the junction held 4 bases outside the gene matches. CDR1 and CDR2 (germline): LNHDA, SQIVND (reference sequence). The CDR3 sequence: CASSSTGGNQPQHF. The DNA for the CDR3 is TGTGCCAGTAGTTCTACAGGGGGTAATCAGCCCCAGCATTTT.

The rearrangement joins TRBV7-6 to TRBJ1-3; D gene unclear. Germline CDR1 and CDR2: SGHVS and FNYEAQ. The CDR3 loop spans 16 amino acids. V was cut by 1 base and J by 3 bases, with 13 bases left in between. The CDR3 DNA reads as TGTGCCAGCAGCTTAGGGTTTTCGGGGTTTGGAAACACCATATATTTT. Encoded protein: CASSLGFSGFGNTIYF.